The rows below give T cell receptor beta chains drawn from one sample of a study of cytomegalovirus exposure and HLA in healthy donors. This table comes from immunoSEQ multiplex PCR, and its TCRdb copy is limited to in-frame clones, with some not included. Altogether 130,000 or so clones are present, around three fifths being singletons, with the ten largest covering around 1.8%. Sample: PBMCs. These TCRs come from a male donor in good health and CMV-seronegative. CDR3s include the opening cysteine and the closing phenylalanine or tryptophan. Fields, in order: CDR3 DNA, CDR3 protein, clone size, D gene, V gene, J gene. D genes are given only for firm matches. Not every row has a clone size; where given, it reads once, few, many or a size class.

cdr3_nt: TGTGCCAGCTCACCCCCAGCACAGGGCATCTCTAACTATGGCTACACCTTC
cdr3_aa: CASSPPAQGISNYGYTF
clone_size: few
d_call: .
v_call: TRBV18
j_call: TRBJ1-2

cdr3_nt: TGTGCCAGCAGCTTGCCACAGGGAGAGCAGTACTTC
cdr3_aa: CASSLPQGEQYF
clone_size: .
d_call: .
v_call: TRBV7-6
j_call: TRBJ2-7

cdr3_nt: TGTGCCAGCAGCCCCGGCACAGATACGCAGTATTTT
cdr3_aa: CASSPGTDTQYF
clone_size: once
d_call: .
v_call: TRBV11-3
j_call: TRBJ2-3

cdr3_nt: TGTGCCAGCAGTGTGATAGCGGAGGAGACCCAGTACTTC
cdr3_aa: CASSVIAEETQYF
clone_size: few
d_call: .
v_call: TRBV6-5
j_call: TRBJ2-5

cdr3_nt: TGTGCCAGCAGCCAAGACCCTAGCGGGGGGGACACAGATACGCAGTATTTT
cdr3_aa: CASSQDPSGGDTDTQYF
clone_size: .
d_call: TRBD2
v_call: TRBV4-2
j_call: TRBJ2-3

cdr3_nt: TGTGCCAGCAGCATCCGACAGGGGAACACTGAAGCTTTCTTT
cdr3_aa: CASSIRQGNTEAFF
clone_size: .
d_call: TRBD1
v_call: TRBV7-2
j_call: TRBJ1-1

cdr3_nt: TGTGCCAGCAGTCTTGGATCAAGGGGCCGCGAGACCCAGTACTTC
cdr3_aa: CASSLGSRGRETQYF
clone_size: few
d_call: .
v_call: TRBV28
j_call: TRBJ2-5

cdr3_nt: TGCAGCGTTTCCCAAGCGGTGAACACTGAAGCTTTCTTT
cdr3_aa: CSVSQAVNTEAFF
clone_size: once
d_call: .
v_call: TRBV29-1
j_call: TRBJ1-1

cdr3_nt: TGTGCCAGCCGCGGGACAGACTATGGCTACACCTTC
cdr3_aa: CASRGTDYGYTF
clone_size: .
d_call: TRBD1
v_call: TRBV2
j_call: TRBJ1-2

cdr3_nt: TGCGCCAGCAGCTTGCGGCCAGGGGGCATGGAGACCCAGTACTTC
cdr3_aa: CASSLRPGGMETQYF
clone_size: few
d_call: TRBD1
v_call: TRBV5-1
j_call: TRBJ2-5

cdr3_nt: TGTGCCAGCAGCCCCAGCGGGGCGACAAGTGCTACGCAGTATTTT
cdr3_aa: CASSPSGATSATQYF
clone_size: .
d_call: TRBD2
v_call: TRBV5-4
j_call: TRBJ2-3

cdr3_nt: TGTGCCAGCTCAGGGGAGAACACAGATACGCAGTATTTT
cdr3_aa: CASSGENTDTQYF
clone_size: once
d_call: .
v_call: TRBV5-5
j_call: TRBJ2-3

cdr3_nt: TGTGCCAGCAGGGGACAGCGCAATCAGCCCCAGCATTTT
cdr3_aa: CASRGQRNQPQHF
clone_size: .
d_call: TRBD1
v_call: TRBV2
j_call: TRBJ1-5

cdr3_nt: TGCAGTGCCCTTCGGGAGACCCAGTACTTC
cdr3_aa: CSALRETQYF
clone_size: .
d_call: .
v_call: TRBV20-1
j_call: TRBJ2-5

cdr3_nt: TGTGCCAGCAGTTTCGGTCGGGAACGCTACGAGCAGTACTTC
cdr3_aa: CASSFGRERYEQYF
clone_size: .
d_call: .
v_call: TRBV6-5
j_call: TRBJ2-7

cdr3_nt: TGTGCCAGCAGTTTAAAACACCGTGGGACCCAGTACTTC
cdr3_aa: CASSLKHRGTQYF
clone_size: .
d_call: .
v_call: TRBV28
j_call: TRBJ2-5

cdr3_nt: TGTGCCAGCAGCCGACAGGGTTATAATTCACCCCCCCACTTT
cdr3_aa: CASSRQGYNSPPHF
clone_size: .
d_call: TRBD1
v_call: TRBV5-8
j_call: TRBJ1-6